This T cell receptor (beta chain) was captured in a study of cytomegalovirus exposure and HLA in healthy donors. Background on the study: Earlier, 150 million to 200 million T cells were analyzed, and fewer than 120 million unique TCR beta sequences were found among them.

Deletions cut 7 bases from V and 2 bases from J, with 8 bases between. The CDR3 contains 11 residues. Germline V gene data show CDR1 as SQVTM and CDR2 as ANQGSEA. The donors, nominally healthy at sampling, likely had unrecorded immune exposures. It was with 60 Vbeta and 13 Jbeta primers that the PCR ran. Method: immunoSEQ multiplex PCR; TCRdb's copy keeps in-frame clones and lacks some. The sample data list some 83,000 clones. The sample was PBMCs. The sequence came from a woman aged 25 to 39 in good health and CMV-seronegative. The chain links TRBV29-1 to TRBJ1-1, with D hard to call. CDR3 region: CSAKLNTEAFF. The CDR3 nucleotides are TGCAGCGCCAAGCTAAACACTGAAGCTTTCTTT. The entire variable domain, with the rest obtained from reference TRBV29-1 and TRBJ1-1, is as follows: SAVISQKPSRDICQRGTSLTIQCQVDSQVTMMFWYRQQPGQSLTLIATANQGSEATYESGFVIDKFPISRPNLTFSTLTVSNMSPEDSSIYLCSAKLNTEAFFGQGTRLTVV.